This TCR beta chain originates from a study of T cells in localized non-small cell lung cancer. Generated by immunoSEQ multiplex PCR, the TCRdb table keeps only in-frame clones and is missing some. The sample has over 1,500 clones, roughly 18% seen once. The CDR3 contains 14 residues. Between the trimmed V and J ends, which lost 3 bases and 7 bases, there was a span of 10 bases. CDR1 is LNHDA and CDR2 is SQIVND in the germline V gene (reference sequence). The specimen was normal lung tissue next to the tumor, collected before any cancer treatment. The rearrangement uses TRBV19 and TRBJ1-6; D is undetermined. The origin of this receptor is an older male donor with stage III squamous cell lung carcinoma. This CDR3 reads CASSIVVWNSPLHF. CDR3 nucleotide sequence: TGTGCCAGTAGTATTGTGGTTTGGAATTCACCCCTCCACTTT. Using reference TRBV19 and TRBJ1-6 for the parts outside the CDR3, the full variable domain is DGGITQSPKYLFRKEGQNVTLSCEQNLNHDAMYWYRQDPGQGLRLIYYSQIVNDFQKGDIAEGYSVSREKKESFPLTVTSAQKNPTAFYLCASSIVVWNSPLHFGNGTRLTVT.